A single T cell receptor (beta chain) is shown here with its context. The antigen remains undetermined. This sample stems from a study of a mutant IDH1 vaccine in newly diagnosed glioma. Background on the study: Patients, over weeks 1, 3, 5, 7, 11, 15, 19 and 23, received a total of eight vaccinations. The initiation of vaccination occurred 4-6 weeks after radiotherapy alone, or with temozolomide cycles. Mean patient age was around 40 years; approximately 62% were male and around 40% female. The study's findings and limits: No link was apparently found between pseudoprogression and changes in top peripheral T cell clonotypes.

Sequencing used immunoSEQ multiplex PCR; TCRdb keeps in-frame clones, though not all of them. Among 35,000 to 50,000 clones listed, more than 85% were seen once. Time point: week 23, last vaccination. Doses comprised 300 ug of mutant IDH1 20-mer peptide each, plus topical imiquimod. Looked up from germline, CDR1 is SGHAT and CDR2 is FQNNGV. Trimming left V 0 bases short and J 3 bases short, with 8 bases between. The CDR3 extends over 14 amino acids. The sequencing here drew on PBMCs, taken from a glioma patient whose treatment included an IDH1 peptide vaccine. The TCR sequence derives from a man in his fifties or sixties with glioma. The genes are TRBV11-2 and TRBJ1-2; D is perhaps TRBD1 (6 bases). The CDR3 loop is CASSLDPGDYGYTF. CDR3 DNA sequence: TGTGCCAGCAGCTTAGACCCAGGGGACTATGGCTACACCTTC.